The 15 T cell receptor beta chains given below trace back to one sample, sequenced in a study of T cell responses to AZD1222 COVID-19 vaccine. Clones were sequenced by immunoSEQ multiplex PCR, and TCRdb holds only the in-frame ones, with some missing. The sample contains roughly 190,000 clones, just over 90% of which appear only once. The material was peripheral blood, obtained 28 days after the second dose of the MenACWY control vaccine. The receptors were gathered from an adult who received the MenACWY meningococcal vaccine as a control.

The gene calls are TRBV2 and TRBJ1-6, with 10 bases aligning to TRBD1. The CDR3 spans 14 residues. Germline trimming cut 6 bases from V and 7 bases from J; bases unmatched to any gene: 3. Germline loops: CDR1 SNHLY, CDR2 FYNNEI. This CDR3 is CASSGTGENSPLHF. The CDR3, as DNA: TGTGCCAGCAGCGGGACAGGGGAGAATTCACCCCTCCACTTT.

The V gene is TRBV27, the J gene TRBJ2-6, with a tentative D call TRBD1 (6 bases). The V gene lost 8 bases and the J gene lost 1 base, with 15 bases spanning the gap. The CDR3 is 16 residues long. Germline CDR1 is MNHEY and CDR2 is SMNVEV (reference sequence). The CDR3 loop is CASSKRQGSGANVLTF. In DNA, the CDR3 is TGTGCCAGCTCTAAACGTCAGGGGTCTGGGGCCAACGTCCTGACTTTC.

CDR3 amino acids: CSVDMGQGEQYF. For the CDR3, the DNA is TGCAGCGTTGATATGGGACAGGGCGAGCAGTACTTC. The chain recombines TRBV29-1 with TRBJ2-7, with 9 bases that match TRBD1. The J segment lost 6 bases and the V segment lost 3 bases, leaving 3 bases of the junction unmatched. The CDR3 length is 12 residues. CDR1 and CDR2 (germline): SQVTM, ANQGSEA.

The chain uses TRBV28 and TRBJ1-2; D unresolved. Per the germline V gene, CDR1 is MDHEN and CDR2 is SYDVKM. This CDR3 is 16 amino acids long. Trimming pared 6 bases from V and 4 bases from J, leaving 21 bases between. The CDR3 DNA sequence: TGTGCCAGCAGCCCCCCGGAGTGGGCAGCCATCTATGGCTACACCTTC. Its protein product is CASSPPEWAAIYGYTF.

The chain combines TRBV5-1 with TRBJ1-2; TRBD1 matches 7 bases. The V gene's germline CDR1 is SGHRS and CDR2 YFSETQ. V was clipped by 2 bases and J by 9 bases; unmatched bases: 10. This CDR3 comprises 14 residues. This chain's CDR3 is CASSLRVQGESYTF. CDR3 coding DNA: TGCGCCAGCAGCTTAAGGGTTCAGGGGGAGAGCTACACCTTC.

The chain combines TRBV7-9 with TRBJ1-1; D ambiguous. This CDR3 is built from 11 residues. V lost 5 bases, J lost 10 bases, and 11 bases lay in between. Germline V CDR1 and CDR2: SEHNR, FQNEAQ (reference sequence). Here the CDR3 DNA reads TGTGCCAGCAGCCCCCCCGGAAGAGCTTTCTTT. Residues: CASSPPGRAFF. The full variable domain, in which reference TRBV7-9 and TRBJ1-1 provide the parts outside the CDR3, is DTGVSQNPRHKITKRGQNVTFRCDPISEHNRLYWYRQTLGQGPEFLTYFQNEAQLEKSRLLSDRFSAERPKGSFSTLEIQRTEQGDSAMYLCASSPPGRAFFGQGTRLTVV.

This chain uses TRBV15 with TRBJ1-2, with 9 bases lining up with TRBD1. Trimming at V came to 2 bases and at J to 4 bases, leaving 5 bases not matched to a gene. The CDR3 loop spans 15 amino acids. Germline values: CDR1 LNHNV, CDR2 YYDKDF (reference sequence). The CDR3: CATSRTGTGSYGYTF. Here the CDR3 DNA reads TGTGCCACCAGCAGAACCGGGACAGGGTCCTATGGCTACACCTTC.

This chain uses TRBV5-1 with TRBJ2-1; perhaps TRBD1 as D (6 bases). V lost 4 bases to trimming and J lost 0 bases, with 17 bases between them. CDR1 is SGHRS, CDR2 YFSETQ, per germline. This CDR3 region has 17 residues. In nucleotides, the CDR3 is TGCGCCAGCAGCACAGGGATGACTCTCGGCTCCTACAATGAGCAGTTCTTC. It specifies CASSTGMTLGSYNEQFF.

The chain carries TRBV23-1 and TRBJ2-3; D may be TRBD2 (6 bases). TRBV23-1 is labeled an ORF, and its function is uncertain. CDR3 length: 15 residues. Between the trimmed V and J ends, which lost 3 bases and 2 bases, there was a span of 12 bases. For the CDR3, the DNA is TGCGCCAGCAGTCAGCCTGGACTATTCACAGATACGCAGTATTTT. This codes for CASSQPGLFTDTQYF.

The chain uses TRBV19 and TRBJ1-5, with 9 bases that match TRBD1. The CDR3 has 16 amino acids. The ends lost 5 bases at V and 1 base at J; junction bases unmatched: 6. In germline, CDR1 is LNHDA, CDR2 SQIVND (reference sequence). CDR3 DNA: TGTGCCAGTAGTCCGCAAGACAGGGGGAGCAATCAGCCCCAGCATTTT. It translates to CASSPQDRGSNQPQHF.

This chain uses TRBV20-1 with TRBJ2-3; D is unresolved. Germline values: CDR1 DFQATT, CDR2 SNEGSKA (reference sequence). V was pared by 6 bases and J by 2 bases, with 6 bases between. This CDR3 comprises 11 residues. CDR3 DNA: TGCAGTGCCGTATTCACAGATACGCAGTATTTT. Translating it yields CSAVFTDTQYF.

A word on this clone: The same CDR3 arises from other DNA sequences in this sample as well. The gene calls are TRBV5-1 and TRBJ2-1; the match to TRBD2 covers 8 bases. Germline V gives CDR1 SGHRS, CDR2 YFSETQ. V lost 2 bases, J lost 3 bases, and 1 base stayed unmatched. The CDR3 length is 14 residues. DNA of the CDR3: TGCGCCAGCAGCTTAACTAGCGGCTACAATGAGCAGTTCTTC. Translation: CASSLTSGYNEQFF. Supplemented by reference TRBV5-1 and TRBJ2-1, the full variable domain reads KAGVTQTPRYLIKTRGQQVTLSCSPISGHRSVSWYQQTPGQGLQFLFEYFSETQRNKGNFPGRFSGRQFSNSRSEMNVSTLELGDSALYLCASSLTSGYNEQFFGPGTRLTVL.

The chain couples TRBV28 to TRBJ2-1; 9 bases map to TRBD2. In germline, CDR1 is MDHEN, CDR2 SYDVKM. The V gene end was trimmed by 5 bases and the J gene end by 3 bases; junction bases not matched to a gene: 11. CDR3 length: 17 amino acids. The CDR3 sequence is CASSRITSGWDYNEQFF. The CDR3, as DNA: TGTGCCAGCAGTCGTATAACTAGCGGGTGGGACTACAATGAGCAGTTCTTC.

This clone has only a few counts. The chain employs TRBV5-5 and TRBJ1-5; weak D call: TRBD1 (5 bases). Between the trimmed V and J ends, which lost 1 base and 0 bases, there was a span of 8 bases. The germline gives CDR1 SGHKS, CDR2 YYEKEE (reference sequence). This CDR3 is built from 15 residues. The CDR3 here is CASSLTGGSNQPQHF. CDR3 DNA: TGTGCCAGCAGCTTGACTGGGGGTAGCAATCAGCCCCAGCATTTT.

This clone counts as medium-sized. The chain combines TRBV19 with TRBJ1-1; 8 bases map to TRBD1. The V segment lost 7 bases and the J segment 4 bases; nucleotides outside the gene matches: 5. The germline CDR1 and CDR2 sequences are LNHDA and SQIVND (reference sequence). This CDR3 has 13 residues. The CDR3 here is CASTQQGGTEAFF. The CDR3 coding sequence is TGTGCCAGTACCCAACAGGGGGGCACTGAAGCTTTCTTT.